The TCR beta chain described here comes from a study of a mutant IDH1 vaccine in newly diagnosed glioma. Only in-frame clones appear in the TCRdb table, and some are missing; sequencing was by immunoSEQ multiplex PCR. The sample lists 60,000 to 75,000 clones; about four fifths were seen once. Time point of the sample: baseline, week 1 (first vaccination visit). As to treatment: pre-vaccination baseline after standard-of-care therapy. In germline, CDR1 is MNHEY, CDR2 SMNVEV (reference sequence). The CDR3 loop spans 15 amino acids. After removal of 3 bases from V and 7 bases from J, the junction contained 9 bases not matched to a gene.

The sequencing used PBMCs, collected from a glioma patient treated with radiotherapy, temozolomide or both. The receptor was isolated from a man aged 50-60 years with glioma. The rearrangement links TRBV27 to TRBJ2-3, with TRBD2 matching over 8 bases. CDR3 amino acids: CASSFVAGTLNTQYF. The CDR3, as DNA: TGTGCCAGCAGTTTTGTAGCGGGGACTCTTAATACGCAGTATTTT.